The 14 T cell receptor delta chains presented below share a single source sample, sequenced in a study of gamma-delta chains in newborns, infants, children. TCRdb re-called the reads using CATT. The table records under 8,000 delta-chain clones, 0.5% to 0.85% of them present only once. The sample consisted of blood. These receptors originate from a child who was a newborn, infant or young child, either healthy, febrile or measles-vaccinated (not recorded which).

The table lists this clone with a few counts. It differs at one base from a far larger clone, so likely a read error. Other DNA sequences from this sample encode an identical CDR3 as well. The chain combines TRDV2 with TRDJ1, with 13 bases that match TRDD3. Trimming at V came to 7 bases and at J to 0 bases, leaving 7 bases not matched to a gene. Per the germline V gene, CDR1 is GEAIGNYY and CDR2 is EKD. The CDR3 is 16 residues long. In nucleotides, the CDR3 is TGTGCCTGCGACTTACTGGGGGATACGTACACCGATAAACTCATCTTT. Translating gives CACDLLGDTYTDKLIF.

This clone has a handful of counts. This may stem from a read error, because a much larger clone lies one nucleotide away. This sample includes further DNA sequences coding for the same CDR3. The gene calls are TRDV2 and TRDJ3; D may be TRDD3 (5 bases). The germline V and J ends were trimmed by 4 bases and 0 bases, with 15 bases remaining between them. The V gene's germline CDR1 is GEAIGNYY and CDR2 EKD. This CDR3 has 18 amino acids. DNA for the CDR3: TGTGCCTGTGATTTGCTGGGAGATAGCTCCTGGGACACCCGACAGATGTTTTTC. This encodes CACDLLGDSSWDTRQMFF.

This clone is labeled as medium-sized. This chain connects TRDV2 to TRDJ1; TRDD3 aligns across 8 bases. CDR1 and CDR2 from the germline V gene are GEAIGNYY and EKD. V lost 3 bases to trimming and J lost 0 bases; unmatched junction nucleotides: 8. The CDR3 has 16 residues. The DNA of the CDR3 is TGTGCCTGTGACGCTCTTAGACTGGGGGACACCGATAAACTCATCTTT. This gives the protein CACDALRLGDTDKLIF.

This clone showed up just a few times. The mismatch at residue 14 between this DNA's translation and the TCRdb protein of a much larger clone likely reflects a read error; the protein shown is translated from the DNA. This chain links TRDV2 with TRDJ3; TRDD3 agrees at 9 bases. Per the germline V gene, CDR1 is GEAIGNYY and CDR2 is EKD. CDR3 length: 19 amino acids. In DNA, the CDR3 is TGTGCCTGTGACACCCTCGGGGATACGAGGTCCTGGGACGCCCGACAGATGTTTTTC. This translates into CACDTLGDTRSWDARQMFF.

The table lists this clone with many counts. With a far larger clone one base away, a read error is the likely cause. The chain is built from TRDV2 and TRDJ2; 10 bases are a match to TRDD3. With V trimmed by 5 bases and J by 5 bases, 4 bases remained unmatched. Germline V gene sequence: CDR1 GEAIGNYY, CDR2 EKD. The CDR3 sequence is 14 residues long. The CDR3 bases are TGTGCCTGTGGCGTACTGGGGGATACAGCACAACTCTTCTTT. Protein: CACGVLGDTAQLFF.

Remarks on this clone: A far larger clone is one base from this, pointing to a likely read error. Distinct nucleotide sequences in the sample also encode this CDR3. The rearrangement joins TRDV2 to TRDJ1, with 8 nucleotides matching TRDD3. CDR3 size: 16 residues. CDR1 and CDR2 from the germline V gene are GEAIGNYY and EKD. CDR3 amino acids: CACDTYWGPHTDKLIF. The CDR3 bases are TGTGCCTGTGACACTTACTGGGGGCCTCACACCGATAAACTCATCTTC.

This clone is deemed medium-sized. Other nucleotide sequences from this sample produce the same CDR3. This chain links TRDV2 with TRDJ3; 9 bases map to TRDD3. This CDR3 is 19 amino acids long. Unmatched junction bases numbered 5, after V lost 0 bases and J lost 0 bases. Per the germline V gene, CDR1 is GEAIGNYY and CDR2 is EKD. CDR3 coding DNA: TGTGCCTGTGACACCGGGGGATACAAGGGCTCCTGGGACACCCGACAGATGTTTTTC. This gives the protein CACDTGGYKGSWDTRQMFF.

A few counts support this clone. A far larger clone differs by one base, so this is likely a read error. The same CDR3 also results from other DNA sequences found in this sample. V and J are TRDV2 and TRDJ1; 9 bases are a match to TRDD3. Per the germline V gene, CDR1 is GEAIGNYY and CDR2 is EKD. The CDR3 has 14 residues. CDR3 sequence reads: CACDPLGDTDKLIF. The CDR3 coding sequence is TGTGCCTGTGACCCACTGGGGGACACTGATAAACTCATCTTT.

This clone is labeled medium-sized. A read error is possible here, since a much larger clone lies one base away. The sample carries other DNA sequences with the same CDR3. The CDR3 region is CACDILGDTAQLFF. In nucleotides, the CDR3 is TGTGCCTGTGACATACTGGGGGATACGGCACAACTCTTCTTT. The J gene is TRDJ2, the V gene TRDV2; 13 bases line up with TRDD3. The CDR3 consists of 14 residues. The germline V gene has CDR1 GEAIGNYY and CDR2 EKD. V lost 2 bases and J lost 8; bases outside the gene matches: 1.

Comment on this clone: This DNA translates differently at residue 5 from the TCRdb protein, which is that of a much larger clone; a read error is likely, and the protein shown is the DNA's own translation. CDR3 DNA: TGTGCCTGTGACTCCGCGTACTGGGGGAGCTCCTGGGACACCCGACAGATGTTTTTC. Amino acid sequence: CACDSAYWGSSWDTRQMFF. The chain is built from TRDV2 and TRDJ3; 9 nucleotides match TRDD3. The V segment lost 3 bases and the J segment 0 bases; nucleotides outside the gene matches: 8. The CDR3 has 19 residues. CDR1 and CDR2 from the germline V gene are GEAIGNYY and EKD.

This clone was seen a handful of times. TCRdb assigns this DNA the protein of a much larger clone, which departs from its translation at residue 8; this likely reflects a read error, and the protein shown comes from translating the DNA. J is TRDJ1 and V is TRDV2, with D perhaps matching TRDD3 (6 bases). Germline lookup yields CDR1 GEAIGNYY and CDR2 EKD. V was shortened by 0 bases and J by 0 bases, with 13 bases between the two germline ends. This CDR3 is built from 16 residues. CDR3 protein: CACDTLGNTHTDKLIF. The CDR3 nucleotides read TGTGCCTGTGACACCCTGGGGAATACGCACACCGATAAACTCATCTTT.

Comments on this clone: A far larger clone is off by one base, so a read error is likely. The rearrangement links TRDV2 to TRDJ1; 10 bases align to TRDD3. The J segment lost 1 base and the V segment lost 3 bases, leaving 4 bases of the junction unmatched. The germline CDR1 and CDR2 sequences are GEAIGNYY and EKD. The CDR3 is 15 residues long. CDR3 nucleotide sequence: TGTGCCTGTGACGCACTGGGGGATTTCACCGATAAACTCATCTTT. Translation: CACDALGDFTDKLIF.

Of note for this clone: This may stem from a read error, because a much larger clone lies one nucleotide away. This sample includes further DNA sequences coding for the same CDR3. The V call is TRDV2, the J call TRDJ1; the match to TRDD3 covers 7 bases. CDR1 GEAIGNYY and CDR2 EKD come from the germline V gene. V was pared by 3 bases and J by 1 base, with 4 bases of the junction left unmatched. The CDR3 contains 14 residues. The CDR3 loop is CACDVLGTTDKLIF. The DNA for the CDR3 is TGTGCCTGTGACGTACTGGGGACCACCGATAAACTCATCTTT.

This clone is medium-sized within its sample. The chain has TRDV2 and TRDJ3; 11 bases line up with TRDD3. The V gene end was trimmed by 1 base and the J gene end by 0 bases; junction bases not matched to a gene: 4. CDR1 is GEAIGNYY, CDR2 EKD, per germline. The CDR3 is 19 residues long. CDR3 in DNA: TGTGCCTGTGACACTTTTACTGGGGGATACTCCTGGGACACCCGACAGATGTTTTTC. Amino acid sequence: CACDTFTGGYSWDTRQMFF.